One and the same sample provided the 3 T cell receptor beta chains below, sequenced in a study of graft-versus-host responses after intestinal transplantation. Method: immunoSEQ multiplex PCR; TCRdb's copy keeps in-frame clones and lacks some. The repertoire consists of approximately 12,000 clones, with about 94% occurring once and the leading ten covering about 20%. Sample: PBMCs, taken around 110 days after intestinal transplant. Source of these receptors: a human patient who received an intestinal transplant, so some T cells may come from the graft donor.

This rearrangement joins TRBV27 to TRBJ2-3; no clear D gene. This CDR3 is built from 15 residues. Germline V gene lookup returns CDR1 MNHEY and CDR2 SMNVEV (reference sequence). Trimming cost V 6 bases and J 2 bases, with 15 bases left between them. This CDR3 reads CASRAGVLSTDTQYF. The CDR3 DNA reads TGTGCCAGCAGGGCAGGAGTTCTGTCCACAGATACGCAGTATTTT.

The genes are TRBV9 and TRBJ1-1; 7 bases map to TRBD1. The J segment lost 1 base and the V segment lost 3 bases, leaving 18 bases of the junction unmatched. This CDR3 contains 19 residues. The germline V gene has CDR1 SGDLS and CDR2 YYNGEE. CDR3 region: CASSARKDRAHISNTEAFF. Here the CDR3 DNA reads TGTGCCAGCAGCGCAAGGAAAGACAGGGCCCATATCTCGAACACTGAAGCTTTCTTT.

The chain combines TRBV6-1 with TRBJ1-6; 9 bases map to TRBD1. The CDR3 has 14 residues. CDR1 is MNHNS, CDR2 SASEGT, per germline. The V and J ends lost 5 bases and 9 bases, in that order; junction bases with no gene match: 5. CDR3 residues: CASSSTTGGSPLHF. DNA of the CDR3: TGTGCCAGCAGTTCAACGACAGGGGGTTCACCCCTCCACTTT.